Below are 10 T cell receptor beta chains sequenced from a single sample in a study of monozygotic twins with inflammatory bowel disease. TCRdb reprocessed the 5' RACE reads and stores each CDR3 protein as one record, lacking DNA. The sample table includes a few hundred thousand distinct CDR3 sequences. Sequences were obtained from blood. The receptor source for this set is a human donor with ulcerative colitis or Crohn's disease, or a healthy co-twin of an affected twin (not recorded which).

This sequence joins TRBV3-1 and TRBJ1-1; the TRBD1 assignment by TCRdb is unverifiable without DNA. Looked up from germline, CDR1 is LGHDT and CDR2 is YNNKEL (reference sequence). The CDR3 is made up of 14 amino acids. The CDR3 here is CASSSTGGNTEAFF.

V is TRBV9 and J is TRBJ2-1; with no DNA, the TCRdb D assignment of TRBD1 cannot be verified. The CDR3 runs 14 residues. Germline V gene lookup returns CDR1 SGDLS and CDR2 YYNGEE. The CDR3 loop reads CASGGRDRATEQFF.

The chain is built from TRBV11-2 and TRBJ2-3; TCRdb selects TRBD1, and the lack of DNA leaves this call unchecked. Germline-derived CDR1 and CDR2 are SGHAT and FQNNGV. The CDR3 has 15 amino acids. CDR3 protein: CASSLDGVSGDTQYF.

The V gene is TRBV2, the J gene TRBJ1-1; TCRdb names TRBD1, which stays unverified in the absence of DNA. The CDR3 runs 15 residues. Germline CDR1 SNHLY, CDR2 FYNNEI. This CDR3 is CASSEARQGLSEAFF.

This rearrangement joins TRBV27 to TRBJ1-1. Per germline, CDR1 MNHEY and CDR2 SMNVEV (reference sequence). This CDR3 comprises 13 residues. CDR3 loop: CASSRRENTEAFF.

The CDR3 protein is CASSSGLPQQYF. This chain joins TRBV12-3 or TRBV12-4 and TRBJ2-3; the D call of TRBD2 rests on TCRdb alone, since no DNA is present to check it. The CDR3 runs to 12 residues.

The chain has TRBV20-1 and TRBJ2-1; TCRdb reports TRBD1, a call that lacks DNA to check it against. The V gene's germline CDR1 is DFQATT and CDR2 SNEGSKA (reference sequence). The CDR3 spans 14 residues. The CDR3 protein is CSAPPHRGFNEQFF.

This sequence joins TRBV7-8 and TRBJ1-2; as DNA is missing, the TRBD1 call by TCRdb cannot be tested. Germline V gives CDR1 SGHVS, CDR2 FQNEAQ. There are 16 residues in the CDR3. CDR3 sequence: CASSLGPPDRGYGYTF.

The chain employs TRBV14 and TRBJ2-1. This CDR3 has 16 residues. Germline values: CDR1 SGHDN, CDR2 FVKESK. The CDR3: CASSQHSGSSYNEQFF.

The chain's CDR3 is CASSFFMTASLYGYTF. The V call is TRBV7-9, the J call TRBJ1-2; checking the TCRdb D call of TRBD1 is not possible without DNA. Germline lookup yields CDR1 SEHNR and CDR2 FQNEAQ (reference sequence). This CDR3 comprises 16 residues. Full variable domain (missing parts from reference TRBV7-9 and TRBJ1-2): DTGVSQNPRHKITKRGQNVTFRCDPISEHNRLYWYRQTLGQGPEFLTYFQNEAQLEKSRLLSDRFSAERPKGSFSTLEIQRTEQGDSAMYLCASSFFMTASLYGYTFGSGTRLTVV.